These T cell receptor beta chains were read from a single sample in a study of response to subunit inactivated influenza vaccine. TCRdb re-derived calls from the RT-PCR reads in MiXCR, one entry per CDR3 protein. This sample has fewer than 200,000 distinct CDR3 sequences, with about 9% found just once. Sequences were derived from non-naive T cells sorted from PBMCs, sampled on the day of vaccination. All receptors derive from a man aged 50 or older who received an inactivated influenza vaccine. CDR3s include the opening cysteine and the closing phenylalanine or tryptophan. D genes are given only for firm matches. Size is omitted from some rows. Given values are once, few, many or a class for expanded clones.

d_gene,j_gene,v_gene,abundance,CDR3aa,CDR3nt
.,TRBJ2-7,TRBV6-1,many,CASSPDPIRGYEQYF,TGTGCCAGCAGCCCCGACCCTATTCGCGGCTACGAGCAGTACTTC
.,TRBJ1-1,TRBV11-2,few,CASSLGQKNTEAFF,TGTGCCAGCAGCTTAGGGCAGAAGAACACTGAAGCTTTCTTT
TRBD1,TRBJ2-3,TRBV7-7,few,CASSLGGQADTQYF,TGTGCTAGCAGCTTAGGGGGACAGGCAGATACGCAGTATTTT
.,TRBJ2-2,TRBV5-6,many,CASSLDRDLLTGELFF,TGTGCCAGCAGCTTGGACAGGGACCTTCTAACCGGGGAGCTGTTTTTT
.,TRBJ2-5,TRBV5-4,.,CASNLRGTETQYF,TGTGCCAGCAATCTGCGCGGTACGGAGACCCAGTACTTC
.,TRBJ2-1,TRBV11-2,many,CASTLAQLSGQFF,TGTGCCAGCACCCTGGCCCAGTTATCCGGGCAGTTCTTC
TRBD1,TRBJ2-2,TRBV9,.,CASSAWDRGYTGELFF,TGTGCCAGCAGCGCCTGGGACAGGGGGTACACCGGGGAGCTGTTTTTT
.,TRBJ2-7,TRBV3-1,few,CASSQGGTGYEQYF,TGTGCCAGCAGCCAAGGTGGGACCGGCTACGAGCAGTACTTC
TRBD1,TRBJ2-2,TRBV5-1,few,CASSLSGTGGELFF,TGCGCCAGCAGCTTGTCCGGGACAGGGGGGGAGCTGTTTTTT
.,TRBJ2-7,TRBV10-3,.,CAISVATVNYEQYF,TGTGCCATCAGTGTGGCGACAGTGAACTACGAGCAGTACTTC
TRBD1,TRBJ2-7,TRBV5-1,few,CASSSGTGGSYEQYF,TGCGCCAGCAGCTCAGGGACAGGTGGATCCTACGAGCAGTACTTC
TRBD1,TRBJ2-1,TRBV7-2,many,CASSGWDSNEQFF,TGTGCCAGCAGCGGATGGGACAGCAATGAGCAGTTCTTC
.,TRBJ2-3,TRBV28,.,CASSSRPPQTDTQYF,TGTGCCAGCAGTTCACGACCCCCACAGACAGATACGCAGTATTTT
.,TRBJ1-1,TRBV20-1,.,CSATGWEKTEAFF,TGCAGTGCTACAGGGTGGGAGAAAACTGAAGCTTTCTTT
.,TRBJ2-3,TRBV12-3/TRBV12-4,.,CASNQGSDTQYF,TGTGCCAGCAATCAGGGGTCAGATACGCAGTATTTT
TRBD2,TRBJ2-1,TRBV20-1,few,CSATSIAGGSMDNEQFF,TGCAGTGCGACATCGATAGCGGGAGGATCTATGGACAATGAGCAGTTCTTC
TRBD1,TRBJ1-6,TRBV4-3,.,CASSQVGTVNSPLHF,TGCGCCAGCAGCCAAGTTGGGACAGTAAATTCACCCCTCCACTTT
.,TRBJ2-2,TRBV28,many,CASSFLQPRDGQDTGELFF,TGTGCCAGCAGTTTTCTTCAACCCCGGGACGGCCAGGACACCGGGGAGCTGTTTTTT
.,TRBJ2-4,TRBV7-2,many,CASSLAVGNIQYF,TGTGCCAGCAGCTTAGCGGTTGGAAACATTCAGTACTTC
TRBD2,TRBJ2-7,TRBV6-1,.,CASGTGGPFEQYF,TGTGCCAGCGGAACGGGAGGGCCGTTCGAGCAGTACTTC